This TCR beta chain was recovered during a study of blood T cell repertoires in COVID-19. Overall study context: Samples came from the United States, Italy and Spain, spanning acute and convalescent COVID-19. Nucleic acid was either cDNA or gDNA, and it came from T cells, B-cell-depleted T cells, or PBMCs.

The ends lost 4 bases at V and 0 bases at J; junction bases unmatched: 4. The CDR3 totals 16 residues. Germline-derived CDR1 and CDR2 are LNHDA and SQIVND (reference sequence). Per the original data handling: Estimation of nucleated cell counts was performed using reference gene primer amplification. Sequencing used immunoSEQ multiplex PCR; TCRdb keeps in-frame clones, though not all of them. V and J calls and clone size are as listed in that table; D and trimming were resolved from the DNA. The sample contains tens of thousands of clones, over 70% of which appear only once. This TCR derives from a man at least 80 years old with active COVID-19. Sequences were obtained from peripheral blood. The chain employs TRBV19 and TRBJ2-2; 8 bases map to TRBD1. CDR3 coding DNA: TGTGCCAGTAGTACTACGACAGGGGCGAACACCGGGGAGCTGTTTTTT. Its translation is CASSTTTGANTGELFF.